These 32 T cell receptor beta chains came from one sample sequenced in a study of patients and donors after allogeneic stem cell transplantation. TCRdb ran MiXCR on the RT-PCR reads and lists one entry per CDR3 protein. In the table there are tens of thousands of distinct CDR3 sequences, around 35% of which are singletons. Sequenced: blood, either unsorted or a sorted T cell fraction (not recorded which). The receptors shown here come from a human donor who was either an allogeneic HSCT recipient or a stem cell or donor lymphocyte infusion donor (not recorded which). It is not recorded whose cells these are; they may come from a transplant donor.

This clonotype turned up a few times. This sequence joins TRBV24-1 and TRBJ2-3, with D perhaps TRBD2 (5 bases). Trimming took 0 bases from V and 4 from J, leaving 10 bases between them. This CDR3 comprises 15 residues. Germline values: CDR1 KGHDR, CDR2 SFDVKD. CDR3 nucleotides: TGTGCCACCAGTGATTTGGCGGGCCGCTCAGATACGCAGTATTTT. Its protein product is CATSDLAGRSDTQYF.

This clonotype was seen ten or more times. V is TRBV19 and J is TRBJ2-3, with TRBD1 identical over 7 bases. Trimming at V came to 1 base and at J to 4 bases, leaving 2 bases not matched to a gene. The CDR3 runs 14 residues. CDR1 is LNHDA, CDR2 SQIVND, per germline (reference sequence). The CDR3 region has the DNA TGTGCCAGTAGTATAGCAACAGGGGCAGATACGCAGTATTTT. Translating gives CASSIATGADTQYF.

This clonotype was counted a few times. The CDR3 coding sequence is TGTGCCAGCAGTGGACTTCCGACAGGGTACGGTTCACCCCTCCACTTT. This gives the protein CASSGLPTGYGSPLHF. The gene calls are TRBV2 and TRBJ1-6, with 7 bases lining up with TRBD1. Germline trimming cut 4 bases from V and 9 bases from J; bases unmatched to any gene: 12. This CDR3 is built from 16 residues. Germline CDR1 SNHLY, CDR2 FYNNEI.

This clonotype was counted a few times. The chain has TRBV5-1 and TRBJ1-1, with 9 bases identical to TRBD1. The CDR3 has 14 amino acids. J was trimmed by 3 bases and V by 1 base; bases with no gene match: 1. Looked up from germline, CDR1 is SGHRS and CDR2 is YFSETQ. CDR3 in DNA: TGCGCCAGCAGCTTGTGGACAGGGGACACTGAAGCTTTCTTT. Translation: CASSLWTGDTEAFF. The full variable domain, completed using reference TRBV5-1 and TRBJ1-1, is KAGVTQTPRYLIKTRGQQVTLSCSPISGHRSVSWYQQTPGQGLQFLFEYFSETQRNKGNFPGRFSGRQFSNSRSEMNVSTLELGDSALYLCASSLWTGDTEAFFGQGTRLTVV.

The chain uses TRBV12-3 or TRBV12-4 and TRBJ1-1; D gene unclear. Trimming cost V 9 bases and J 3 bases, with 14 bases left between them. The CDR3 extends over 13 amino acids. The CDR3 loop is CARTPVGDTEAFF. CDR3 bases: TGTGCCAGGACCCCCGTCGGGGACACTGAAGCTTTCTTT.

The J gene is TRBJ2-1, the V gene TRBV12-3 or TRBV12-4, with 12 positions matching TRBD2. The CDR3 loop spans 16 amino acids. Trimming at V came to 5 bases and at J to 5 bases, leaving 7 bases not matched to a gene. The CDR3 protein is CASSQRLAGADNEQFF. CDR3 sequence (DNA): TGTGCCAGCAGTCAAAGACTAGCGGGGGCTGACAATGAGCAGTTCTTC.

J is TRBJ1-1 and V is TRBV20-1, with D perhaps TRBD1 (5 bases). Germline CDR1 reads DFQATT; CDR2 reads SNEGSKA (reference sequence). Trimming left V 0 bases short and J 3 bases short, with 20 bases between. The CDR3 is made up of 17 amino acids. DNA of the CDR3: TGCAGTGCTAGAGACCGGACACGGGGCATGGGGCACACTGAAGCTTTCTTT. Its translation is CSARDRTRGMGHTEAFF.

The chain joins TRBV6-1 to TRBJ1-1, with TRBD1 as a possible D gene (5 bases). The germline V gene encodes CDR1 MNHNS and CDR2 SASEGT. The V end was cut by 1 base, the J end by 4 bases, with 10 bases between. The CDR3 runs to 14 residues. The CDR3 nucleotides are TGTGCCAGCAGTGAAGACAGGTATAGCACTGAAGCTTTCTTT. Protein: CASSEDRYSTEAFF.

The chain combines TRBV12-3 or TRBV12-4 with TRBJ1-2; 7 positions agree with TRBD1. The V segment lost 6 bases and the J segment 6 bases; nucleotides outside the gene matches: 13. CDR3 length equals 15 residues. DNA of the CDR3: TGTGCCAGCAGCTACCTCCTAACAGGGGTTGATGGCTACACCTTC. This gives the protein CASSYLLTGVDGYTF.

This clonotype has at least ten counts. This chain joins TRBV6-5 and TRBJ1-1; possible D gene TRBD1, 5 bases. The CDR3 runs 15 residues. Germline V gene data show CDR1 as MNHEY and CDR2 as SVGAGI. Trimming cost V 6 bases and J 1 base, with 15 bases left between them. CDR3 in amino acids: CASSLDGGENTEAFF. CDR3 DNA: TGTGCCAGCAGCTTAGACGGGGGTGAGAACACTGAAGCTTTCTTT.

The rearrangement joins TRBV30 to TRBJ1-5; D is unclear. V lost 2 bases to trimming and J lost 9 bases, with 8 bases between them. The CDR3 has 11 amino acids. Germline values: CDR1 GTSNPN, CDR2 SVGIG (reference sequence). In nucleotides, the CDR3 is TGTGCCTGGAGTCCTCATTGGCCCCAGCATTTT. Translated, it gives CAWSPHWPQHF.

This clonotype turned up a few times. The chain carries TRBV20-1 and TRBJ2-7; 9 nucleotides align to TRBD1. Germline V CDR1 and CDR2: DFQATT, SNEGSKA (reference sequence). The CDR3 has 15 amino acids. V trimming: 6 bases; J trimming: 0 bases; junction bases outside the gene matches: 9. CDR3 DNA: TGCAGTGCGTGGGACAGGGATAGAAGCTCCTACGAGCAGTACTTC. Amino acid sequence: CSAWDRDRSSYEQYF.

This clonotype was seen many times. The rearrangement uses TRBV3-1 and TRBJ1-1, with TRBD1 as a possible D gene (6 bases). This CDR3 has 16 residues. Germline V gives CDR1 LGHDT, CDR2 YNNKEL (reference sequence). V shed 4 bases and J shed 0 bases, with 15 bases lying between them. CDR3 sequence (DNA): TGTGCCAGCAGCCCAGACAGGTCTGATATGAACACTGAAGCTTTCTTT. Translation gives CASSPDRSDMNTEAFF. The complete variable domain, with remaining parts taken from reference TRBV3-1 and TRBJ1-1, reads DTAVSQTPKYLVTQMGNDKSIKCEQNLGHDTMYWYKQDSKKFLKIMFSYNNKELIINETVPNRFSPKSPDKAHLNLHINSLELGDSAVYFCASSPDRSDMNTEAFFGQGTRLTVV.

This rearrangement joins TRBV24-1 to TRBJ2-5; 8 positions match TRBD1. The CDR3 extends over 15 amino acids. CDR1 and CDR2 from the germline V gene are KGHDR and SFDVKD. Unmatched junction bases numbered 8, after V lost 5 bases and J lost 4 bases. The CDR3 DNA reads TGTGCCACCAGTGTCCACAGGGGGTCGGTAGAGACCCAGTACTTC. Amino acids: CATSVHRGSVETQYF.

This clonotype was seen a few times. The chain joins TRBV10-3 to TRBJ2-7; D is possibly TRBD2 (5 bases). The V and J ends lost 0 bases and 4 bases respectively, with 7 bases between them. Per germline, CDR1 ENHRY and CDR2 SYGVKD. The CDR3 runs 13 residues. CDR3 in amino acids: CAISESRAYEQYV. The CDR3 bases are TGTGCCATCAGTGAGTCGCGGGCTTACGAGCAGTACGTC.

The chain is built from TRBV7-9 and TRBJ2-5, with D uncertain. This CDR3 comprises 14 residues. Germline CDR1 and CDR2: SEHNR and FQNEAQ (reference sequence). V was shortened by 3 bases and J by 4 bases, with 12 bases between the two germline ends. The CDR3 reads CASSFARPSETQYF. CDR3 coding DNA: TGTGCCAGCAGCTTCGCTAGGCCCTCAGAGACCCAGTACTTC.

This sequence joins TRBV27 and TRBJ2-1, with D uncertain. The V end lost 5 bases, the J end lost 5 bases, and 10 bases lay between the germline ends. This CDR3 has 13 amino acids. Germline values: CDR1 MNHEY, CDR2 SMNVEV (reference sequence). Here the CDR3 reads CASSPSGDNEQFF. In DNA form, the CDR3 reads TGTGCCAGCAGTCCCAGTGGGGACAATGAGCAGTTCTTC.

This chain joins TRBV29-1 and TRBJ1-2; 9 bases fit TRBD1. The CDR3 is 14 residues long. Per germline, CDR1 SQVTM and CDR2 ANQGSEA. With V trimmed by 7 bases and J by 4 bases, 10 bases remained unmatched. The CDR3, as DNA: TGCAGCGGAGCCGGGACAGGGATAGGCTATGGCTACACCTTC. This gives the protein CSGAGTGIGYGYTF.

This clonotype turned up a few times. The V and J genes are TRBV7-9 and TRBJ2-1; 11 positions agree with TRBD2. The CDR3 sequence is 16 residues long. Germline V lookup: CDR1 SEHNR, CDR2 FQNEAQ (reference sequence). V was clipped by 5 bases and J by 6 bases; unmatched bases: 9. The CDR3 here is CASSDTRTSGFNEQFF. The CDR3 DNA reads as TGTGCCAGCAGCGACACCCGGACTAGCGGGTTCAATGAGCAGTTCTTC.

The J gene is TRBJ2-1, the V gene TRBV29-1; D remains ambiguous. Trimming left V 7 bases short and J 9 bases short, with 10 bases between. This CDR3 region has 10 residues. Germline V lookup: CDR1 SQVTM, CDR2 ANQGSEA. CDR3 in amino acids: CSAKVSEQFF. CDR3 bases: TGCAGCGCGAAGGTCAGTGAGCAGTTCTTC.

The chain joins TRBV12-3 or TRBV12-4 to TRBJ1-1; D remains unclear. Trimming removed 3 bases at V and 3 bases at J, with 8 bases between. The CDR3 contains 13 residues. CDR3 sequence reads: CASSFNGYTEAFF. The CDR3 DNA is TGTGCCAGCAGTTTTAACGGATACACTGAAGCTTTCTTT.

The sample holds a few counts of this clonotype. This rearrangement joins TRBV18 to TRBJ1-5; no clear D gene. The V gene lost 3 bases and the J gene lost 2 bases, with 5 bases spanning the gap. Germline lookup yields CDR1 KGHSH and CDR2 LQKENI. The CDR3 is 13 residues long. CDR3 coding DNA: TGTGCCAGCTCACCCCCGGGCAATCAGCCCCAGCATTTT. This translates into CASSPPGNQPQHF.

This clonotype appeared a few times. The DNA of the CDR3 is TGTGCCAGCAGAGGAAACACGGGCGGCTACACCTTC. Translating it yields CASRGNTGGYTF. The V and J genes are TRBV6-6 and TRBJ1-2; D not certain. CDR3 length equals 12 residues. Deletions cut 6 bases from V and 8 bases from J, with 13 bases between. Germline-derived CDR1 and CDR2 are MNHNY and SVGAGI (reference sequence).

V is TRBV6-2 or TRBV6-3 and J is TRBJ2-1; D remains ambiguous. V lost 2 bases, J lost 5 bases, and 10 bases lay in between. The CDR3 runs to 14 residues. The germline CDR1 and CDR2 sequences are MNHEY and SVGEGT. The CDR3 region is CASSYVWLDNEQFF. The CDR3 DNA reads as TGTGCCAGCAGTTACGTCTGGCTGGACAATGAGCAGTTCTTC.

The rearrangement uses TRBV9 and TRBJ2-3; D call uncertain. The CDR3 loop spans 14 amino acids. CDR1 is SGDLS, CDR2 YYNGEE, per germline. The germline V and J ends were trimmed by 0 bases and 2 bases, with 7 bases remaining between them. The CDR3 region has the DNA TGTGCCAGCAGCGTAGGACAAGTCACAGATACGCAGTATTTT. Translating it yields CASSVGQVTDTQYF. The complete variable domain, with remaining parts taken from reference TRBV9 and TRBJ2-3, reads DSGVTQTPKHLITATGQRVTLRCSPRSGDLSVYWYQQSLDQGLQFLIQYYNGEERAKGNILERFSAQQFPDLHSELNLSSLELGDSALYFCASSVGQVTDTQYFGPGTRLTVL.

This clonotype occurred a few times. This rearrangement joins TRBV4-3 to TRBJ1-1; D gene ambiguous. Trimming cost V 4 bases and J 0 bases, with 15 bases left between them. The CDR3 runs 16 residues. Germline V gene sequence: CDR1 LGHNA, CDR2 YSLEER. The CDR3 protein is CASSLRPSSVNTEAFF. Written as DNA, the CDR3 is TGCGCCAGCAGCCTCCGACCGAGTAGCGTGAACACTGAAGCTTTCTTT.

The chain uses TRBV12-3 or TRBV12-4 and TRBJ1-2, with 7 bases identical to TRBD1. The CDR3 is made up of 15 amino acids. V trimming: 7 bases; J trimming: 6 bases; junction bases outside the gene matches: 14. CDR3: CASNLEGQGVHGYTF. The CDR3 DNA sequence: TGTGCCAGCAATCTGGAAGGTCAGGGGGTTCATGGCTACACCTTC.

The CDR3 DNA follows: TGTGCCAGCAGCTCGGGGTACACCGGGGAGCTGTTTTTT. Translation gives CASSSGYTGELFF. The gene calls are TRBV7-9 and TRBJ2-2; TRBD2 is a possible D gene (5 bases). V lost 4 bases and J 3 bases, leaving 6 bases between the germline ends. Germline CDR1 and CDR2: SEHNR and FQNEAQ (reference sequence). This CDR3 has 13 residues.

The V call is TRBV7-9, the J call TRBJ2-1; D may be TRBD1 (5 bases). V lost 5 bases to trimming and J lost 9 bases, with 20 bases between them. Germline CDR1 SEHNR, CDR2 FQNEAQ (reference sequence). This CDR3 spans 15 amino acids. The CDR3 sequence: CASSRSRAADGEQFF. The DNA of the CDR3 is TGTGCCAGCAGCCGATCCAGGGCAGCAGACGGTGAGCAGTTCTTC.

The V gene is TRBV12-3 or TRBV12-4, the J gene TRBJ1-2, with 10 bases fitting TRBD1. The CDR3 has 14 residues. The J segment lost 5 bases and the V segment lost 5 bases, leaving 5 bases of the junction unmatched. The CDR3 spells CASSPGQGMYGYTF. The CDR3 region has the DNA TGTGCCAGCAGTCCGGGACAGGGGATGTATGGCTACACCTTC.

This chain uses TRBV6-1 with TRBJ1-1, with D possibly TRBD1 on 5 matching bases. Deletions cut 2 bases from V and 1 base from J, with 8 bases between. The CDR3 extends over 14 amino acids. Germline lookup yields CDR1 MNHNS and CDR2 SASEGT. CDR3 DNA sequence: TGTGCCAGCAGTGAAAGGGGTTGGAACACTGAAGCTTTCTTT. Translating gives CASSERGWNTEAFF.

V and J are TRBV6-2 or TRBV6-3 and TRBJ2-1, with 12 nucleotides matching TRBD2. Trimming took 10 bases from V and 7 from J; bases not matched to a gene: 5. The CDR3 covers 13 residues. CDR1 is MNHEY, CDR2 SVGEGT, per germline. CDR3 DNA sequence: TGTGCCACGAGGACTAGCGGGGTGAATGAGCAGTTCTTC. Protein sequence: CATRTSGVNEQFF.